This T cell receptor (beta chain) was identified during a study of shared clonotypes between healthy human individuals. This CDR3 has 17 residues. The table came from immunoSEQ multiplex PCR; TCRdb's copy has only in-frame clones and leaves some out. The sample shows about 2 million clones, about 95% of them seen only once. Healthy and HIV-negative, the adult donors had no recent acute infections or vaccinations. This rearrangement joins TRBV21-1 to TRBJ1-5; the table names TRBD1, a call not compared with the DNA. TRBV21-1 is described as a pseudogene. Material: naive CD4+ T cells sorted from blood. Subset here: CD45RA+ positively selected. The sequence came from a man aged 18 to 30 in good health. The CDR3, as DNA: TGTGCCAGCAGCAGCCTACGACAGCCCTATAGCAATCAGCCCCAGCATTTT. This gives the protein CASSSLRQPYSNQPQHF.